This TCR beta chain was sequenced during a study of sequential checkpoint blockade in melanoma (dated by TCRdb to the late 2010s). For the study in its entirety: Patients were assigned by 1:1 randomization to either first-line nivolumab followed by ipilimumab (arm A) or ipilimumab followed by nivolumab (arm B). Maintenance nivolumab came after both trial sequences.

The treatment or condition label, read with the paper, signifies: randomized to nivolumab then ipilimumab (arm A) or the reverse (arm B). None of the trial patients had been given prior DNA-damaging chemotherapy. Thawed PBMCs were sorted on a FACS Aria II flow cytometer to isolate live CD3+CD8+ cells negative for CD19 and CD56. Samples came from patients with melanoma in CheckMate 064, a randomized, open-label phase II trial of sequential checkpoint blockade. Leukapheresis was used to collect peripheral blood mononuclear cells, which were then purified with Ficoll-Paque and frozen in human serum with 10% DMSO. Right after sorting, the blood CD3+CD8+ cells were verified to be >98% pure, and DNA extraction followed. Trimming costs V 7 bases and J 8 bases, and their ends lie 9 bases apart. CDR1 and CDR2, looked up from the germline V gene (reference sequence), are LNHDA and SQIVND. The CDR3, from cysteine to phenylalanine, totals 11 residues. Only the CDR3 DNA stays, 33 bases, in frame from base 1.

On the study overall, not on this receptor specifically: Validation of the response-prediction model combining TCR metrics and mutation burden is needed in larger, independent patient cohorts.

This clone occurred a few times. Its antigen is unknown. No base quality information exists; no much larger clone differs at one position. The immunoSEQ Assay was used to immunosequence TCRbeta CDR3 regions from genomic DNA. Before high-throughput sequencing, genomic DNA was amplified using bias-controlled multiplex PCR. From the authors' description of their analysis: To quantify the absolute abundance of each unique TCRbeta CDR3 region, the sequences were collapsed and filtered. Clonality was defined as 1 minus Pielou's evenness and was calculated using productive rearrangements only. Clones with significantly greater frequencies in on-treatment versus baseline samples were identified using a previously published method. Held by TCRdb, this immuneACCESS table contains in-frame sequences only and omits some clones. Under half of the omission traces to an unresolved V gene where checked; the cause of the rest is unknown. Clone size and V and J calls were adopted from that table, with D and trimming inferred from the DNA. The sample table records around 12,000 clones; 82% of these occur just once. Clones ranked in the top ten supply 27% of the sample.

This TCR derives from a human donor with melanoma. The chain employs TRBV19 and TRBJ2-1, with no confidently assigned D gene. The starting material was CD8+ T cells sorted from blood (inferred from file names), obtained from a patient given nivolumab and ipilimumab in sequence. CDR3 loop: CASKELDEQFF. The nucleotide sequence is given as TGTGCCAGTAAGGAGTTGGATGAGCAGTTCTTC.